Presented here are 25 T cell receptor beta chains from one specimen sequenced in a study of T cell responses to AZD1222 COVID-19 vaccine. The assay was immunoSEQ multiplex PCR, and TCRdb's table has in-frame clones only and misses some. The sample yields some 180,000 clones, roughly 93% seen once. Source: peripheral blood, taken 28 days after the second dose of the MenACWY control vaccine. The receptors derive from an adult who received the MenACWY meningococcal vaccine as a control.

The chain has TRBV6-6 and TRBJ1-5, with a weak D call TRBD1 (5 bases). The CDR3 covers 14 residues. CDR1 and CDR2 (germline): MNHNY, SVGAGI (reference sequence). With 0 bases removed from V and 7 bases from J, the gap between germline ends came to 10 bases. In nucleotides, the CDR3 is TGTGCCAGCAGTTACTCAGGGGATGGGCAGCCCCAGCATTTT. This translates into CASSYSGDGQPQHF.

The CDR3 sequence: CASQPLDDNQPQHF. The DNA for the CDR3 is TGTGCCAGCCAGCCTCTAGACGACAATCAGCCCCAGCATTTT. The rearrangement uses TRBV2 and TRBJ1-5, with D uncertain. Trimming cost V 8 bases and J 3 bases, with 14 bases left between them. CDR3 length equals 14 residues. Germline V lookup: CDR1 SNHLY, CDR2 FYNNEI. Full variable domain (rest looked up from reference TRBV2 and TRBJ1-5): EPEVTQTPSHQVTQMGQEVILRCVPISNHLYFYWYRQILGQKVEFLVSFYNNEISEKSEIFDDQFSVERPDGSNFTLKIRSTKLEDSAMYFCASQPLDDNQPQHFGDGTRLSIL.

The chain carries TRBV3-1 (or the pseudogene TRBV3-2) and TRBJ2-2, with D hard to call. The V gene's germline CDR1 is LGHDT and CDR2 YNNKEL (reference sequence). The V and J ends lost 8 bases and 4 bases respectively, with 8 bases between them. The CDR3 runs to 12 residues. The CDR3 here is CASGPRTGELFF. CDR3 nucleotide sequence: TGTGCCAGCGGACCTCGCACCGGGGAGCTGTTTTTT.

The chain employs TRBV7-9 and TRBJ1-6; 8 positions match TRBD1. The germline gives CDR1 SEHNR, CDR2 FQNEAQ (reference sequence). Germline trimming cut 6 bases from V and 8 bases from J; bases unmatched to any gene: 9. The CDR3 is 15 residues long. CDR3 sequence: CASRNLAGGDSPLHF. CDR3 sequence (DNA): TGTGCCAGCAGAAATTTGGCAGGGGGCGATTCACCCCTCCACTTT. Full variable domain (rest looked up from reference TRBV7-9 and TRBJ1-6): DTGVSQNPRHKITKRGQNVTFRCDPISEHNRLYWYRQTLGQGPEFLTYFQNEAQLEKSRLLSDRFSAERPKGSFSTLEIQRTEQGDSAMYLCASRNLAGGDSPLHFGNGTRLTVT.

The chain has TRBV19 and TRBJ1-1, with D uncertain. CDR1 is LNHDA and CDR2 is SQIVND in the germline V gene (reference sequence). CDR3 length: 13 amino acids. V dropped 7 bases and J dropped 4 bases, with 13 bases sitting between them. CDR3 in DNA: TGTGCCAGTACCTGGTCGAGGGTCACTGAAGCTTTCTTT. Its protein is CASTWSRVTEAFF.

The CDR3 loop is CASSLDRDSMNSPLHF. The CDR3, as DNA: TGTGCCAGCAGCTTAGACCGGGACTCAATGAATTCACCCCTCCACTTT. J is TRBJ1-6 and V is TRBV5-8; TRBD1 might be the D (5 bases). V was cut by 2 bases and J by 7 bases, with 16 bases left in between. This CDR3 spans 16 amino acids. Germline values: CDR1 SGHTS, CDR2 YDEGEE.

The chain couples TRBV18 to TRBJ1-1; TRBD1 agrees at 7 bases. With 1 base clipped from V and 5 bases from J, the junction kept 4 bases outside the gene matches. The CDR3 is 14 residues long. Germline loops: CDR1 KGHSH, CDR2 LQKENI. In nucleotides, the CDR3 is TGTGCCAGCTCACCACGACAGGGAAAGACTGAAGCTTTCTTT. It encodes CASSPRQGKTEAFF.

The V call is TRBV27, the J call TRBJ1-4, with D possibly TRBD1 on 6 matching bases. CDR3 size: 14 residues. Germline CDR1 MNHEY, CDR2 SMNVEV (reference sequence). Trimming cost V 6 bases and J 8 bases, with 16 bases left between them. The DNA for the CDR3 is TGTGCCAGCAGGGCACAGGGTGGTGACGAAAAACTGTTTTTT. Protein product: CASRAQGGDEKLFF.

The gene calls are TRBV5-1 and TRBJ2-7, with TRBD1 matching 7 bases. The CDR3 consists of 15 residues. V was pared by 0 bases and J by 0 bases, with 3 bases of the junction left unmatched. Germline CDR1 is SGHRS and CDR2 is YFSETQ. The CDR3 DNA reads TGCGCCAGCAGCTTGGCACGGACAGGCTCCTACGAGCAGTACTTC. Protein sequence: CASSLARTGSYEQYF. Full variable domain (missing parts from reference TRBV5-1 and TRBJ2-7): KAGVTQTPRYLIKTRGQQVTLSCSPISGHRSVSWYQQTPGQGLQFLFEYFSETQRNKGNFPGRFSGRQFSNSRSEMNVSTLELGDSALYLCASSLARTGSYEQYFGPGTRLTVT.

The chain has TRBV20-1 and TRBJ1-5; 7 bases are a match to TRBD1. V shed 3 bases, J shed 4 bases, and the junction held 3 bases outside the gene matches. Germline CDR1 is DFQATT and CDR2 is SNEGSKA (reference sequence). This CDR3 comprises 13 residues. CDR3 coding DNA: TGCAGTGCTAGTGAGGGGGCGAATCAGCCCCAGCATTTT. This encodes CSASEGANQPQHF.

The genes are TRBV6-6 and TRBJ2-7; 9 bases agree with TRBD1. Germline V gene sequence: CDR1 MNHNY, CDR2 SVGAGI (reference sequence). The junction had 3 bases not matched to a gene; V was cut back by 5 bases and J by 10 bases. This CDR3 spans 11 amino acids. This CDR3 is CASSVGQGQYF. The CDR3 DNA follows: TGTGCCAGCAGTGTGGGACAGGGACAGTACTTC.

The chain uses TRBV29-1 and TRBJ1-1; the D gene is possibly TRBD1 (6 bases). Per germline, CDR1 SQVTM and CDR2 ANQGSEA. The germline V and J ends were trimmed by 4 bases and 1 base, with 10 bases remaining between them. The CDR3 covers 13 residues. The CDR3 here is CSVATGWNTEAFF. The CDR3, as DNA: TGCAGCGTTGCCACAGGGTGGAACACTGAAGCTTTCTTT.

For the CDR3, the DNA is TGTGCCTGGAGGTTTGGGGGCCGGCGGGGTGGCTACACCTTC. Protein: CAWRFGGRRGGYTF. This rearrangement joins TRBV30 to TRBJ1-2; TRBD1 might be the D (6 bases). Germline CDR1 GTSNPN, CDR2 SVGIG (reference sequence). V lost 3 bases and J 7 bases, leaving 18 bases between the germline ends. The CDR3 spans 14 residues.

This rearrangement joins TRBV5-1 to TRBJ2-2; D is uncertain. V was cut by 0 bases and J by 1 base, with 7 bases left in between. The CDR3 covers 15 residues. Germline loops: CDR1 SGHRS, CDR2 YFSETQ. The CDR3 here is CASSLVAGNTGELFF. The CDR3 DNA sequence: TGCGCCAGCAGCTTGGTGGCAGGGAACACCGGGGAGCTGTTTTTT.

CDR3 DNA: TGTGCCAGCAGCCGAACTACAGGGCTGGGTGGCTACACCTTC. Protein product: CASSRTTGLGGYTF. The chain joins TRBV5-4 to TRBJ1-2, with a weak D call TRBD1 (6 bases). Germline CDR1 SGHNT, CDR2 YYREEE (reference sequence). CDR3 size: 14 residues. Trimming removed 4 bases from V and 7 bases from J, with 17 bases in between.

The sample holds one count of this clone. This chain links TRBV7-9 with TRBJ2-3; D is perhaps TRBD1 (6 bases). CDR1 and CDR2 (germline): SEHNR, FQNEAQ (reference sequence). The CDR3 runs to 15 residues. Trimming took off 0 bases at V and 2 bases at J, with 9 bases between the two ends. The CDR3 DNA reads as TGTGCCAGCAGCTTAGCGGGGGCCTACACAGATACGCAGTATTTT. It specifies CASSLAGAYTDTQYF.

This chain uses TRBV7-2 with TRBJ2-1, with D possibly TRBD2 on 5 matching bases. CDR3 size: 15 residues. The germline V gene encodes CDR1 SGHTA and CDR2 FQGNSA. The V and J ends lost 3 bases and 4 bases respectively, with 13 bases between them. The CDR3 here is CASSFDRVAYNEQFF. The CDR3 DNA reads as TGTGCCAGCAGCTTCGACCGAGTAGCGTACAATGAGCAGTTCTTC.

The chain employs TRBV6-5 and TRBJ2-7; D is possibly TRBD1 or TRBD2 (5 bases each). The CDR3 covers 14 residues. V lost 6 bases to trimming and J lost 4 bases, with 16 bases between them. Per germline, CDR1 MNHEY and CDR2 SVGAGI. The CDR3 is CASRGVVGDYEQYF. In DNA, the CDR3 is TGTGCCAGCAGGGGGGTTGTCGGGGATTACGAGCAGTACTTC.

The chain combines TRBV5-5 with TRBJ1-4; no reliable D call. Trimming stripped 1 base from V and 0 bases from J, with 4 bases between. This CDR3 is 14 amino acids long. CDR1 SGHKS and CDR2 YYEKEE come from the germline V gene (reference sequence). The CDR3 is CASSLYATNEKLFF. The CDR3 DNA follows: TGTGCCAGCAGCTTGTATGCAACTAATGAAAAACTGTTTTTT.

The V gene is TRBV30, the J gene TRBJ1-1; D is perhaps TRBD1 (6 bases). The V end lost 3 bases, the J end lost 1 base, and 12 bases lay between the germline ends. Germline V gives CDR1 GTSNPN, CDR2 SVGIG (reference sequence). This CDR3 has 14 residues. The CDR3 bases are TGTGCCTGGAGGTTGAGGGGGGGGAACACTGAAGCTTTCTTT. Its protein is CAWRLRGGNTEAFF.

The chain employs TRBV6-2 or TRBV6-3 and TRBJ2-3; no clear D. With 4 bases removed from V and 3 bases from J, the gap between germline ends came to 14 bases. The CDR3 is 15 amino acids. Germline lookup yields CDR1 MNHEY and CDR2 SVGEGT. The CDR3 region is CASSFGRARTDTQYF. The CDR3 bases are TGTGCCAGCAGTTTCGGTCGGGCGAGGACAGATACGCAGTATTTT.

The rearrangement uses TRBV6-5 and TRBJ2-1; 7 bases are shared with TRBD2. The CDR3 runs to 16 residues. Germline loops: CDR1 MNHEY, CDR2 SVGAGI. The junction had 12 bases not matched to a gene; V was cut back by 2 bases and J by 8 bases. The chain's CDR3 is CASSYGGRVGAYEQFF. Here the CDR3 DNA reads TGTGCCAGCAGTTACGGGGGGAGGGTAGGCGCCTATGAGCAGTTCTTC.

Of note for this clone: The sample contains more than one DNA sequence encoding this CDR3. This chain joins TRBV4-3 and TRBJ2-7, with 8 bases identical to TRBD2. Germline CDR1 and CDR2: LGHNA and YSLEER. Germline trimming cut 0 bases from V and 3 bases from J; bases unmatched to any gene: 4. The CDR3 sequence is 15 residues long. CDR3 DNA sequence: TGCGCCAGCAGCCAAGATCGGGGGGGCATCTACGAGCAGTACTTC. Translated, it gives CASSQDRGGIYEQYF.

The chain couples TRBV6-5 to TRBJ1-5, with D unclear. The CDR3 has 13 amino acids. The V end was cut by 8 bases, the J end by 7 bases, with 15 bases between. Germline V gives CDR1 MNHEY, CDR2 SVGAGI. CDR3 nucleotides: TGTGCCAGCCACGGGAGGATCTTCCAGCCCCAGCATTTT. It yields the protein CASHGRIFQPQHF.

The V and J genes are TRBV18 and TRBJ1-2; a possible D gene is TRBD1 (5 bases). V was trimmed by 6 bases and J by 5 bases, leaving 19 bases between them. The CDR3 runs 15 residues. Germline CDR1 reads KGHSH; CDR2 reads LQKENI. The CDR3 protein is CASSRPGTGVYGYTF. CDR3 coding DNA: TGTGCCAGCTCCCGTCCCGGGACCGGGGTTTATGGCTACACCTTC.